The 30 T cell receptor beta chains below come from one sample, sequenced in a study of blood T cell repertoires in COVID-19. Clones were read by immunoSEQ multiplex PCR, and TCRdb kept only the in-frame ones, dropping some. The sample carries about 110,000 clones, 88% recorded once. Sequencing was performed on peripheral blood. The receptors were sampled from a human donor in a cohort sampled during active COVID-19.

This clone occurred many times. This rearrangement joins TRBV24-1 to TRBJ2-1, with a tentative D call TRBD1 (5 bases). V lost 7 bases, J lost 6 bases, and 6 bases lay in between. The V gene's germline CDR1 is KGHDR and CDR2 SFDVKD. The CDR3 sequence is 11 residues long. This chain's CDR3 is CATRDINEQFF. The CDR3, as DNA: TGTGCCACCAGGGACATCAATGAGCAGTTCTTC.

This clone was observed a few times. The CDR3 DNA reads as TGTGCCAGCAGCGTAGGGGTAGCGGCCACGTCGGGTGAGCAGTTCTTC. Translation gives CASSVGVAATSGEQFF. The V and J genes are TRBV9 and TRBJ2-1, with D tentatively TRBD2 (6 bases). This CDR3 has 16 residues. Germline-derived CDR1 and CDR2 are SGDLS and YYNGEE. V was trimmed by 0 bases and J by 9 bases, leaving 19 bases between them.

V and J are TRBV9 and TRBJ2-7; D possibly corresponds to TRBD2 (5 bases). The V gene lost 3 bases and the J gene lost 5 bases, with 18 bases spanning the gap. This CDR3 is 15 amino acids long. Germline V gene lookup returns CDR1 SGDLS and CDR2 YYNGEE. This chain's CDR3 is CASSAGGGSSNEQYF. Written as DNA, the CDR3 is TGTGCCAGCAGCGCTGGCGGTGGGAGTTCCAACGAGCAGTACTTC.

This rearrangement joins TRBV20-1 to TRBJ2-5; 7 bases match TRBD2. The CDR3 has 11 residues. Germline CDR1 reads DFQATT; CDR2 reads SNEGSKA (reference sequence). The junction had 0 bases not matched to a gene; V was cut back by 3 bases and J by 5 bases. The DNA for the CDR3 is TGCAGTGCTAGCGGGGGGGAGACCCAGTACTTC. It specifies CSASGGETQYF.

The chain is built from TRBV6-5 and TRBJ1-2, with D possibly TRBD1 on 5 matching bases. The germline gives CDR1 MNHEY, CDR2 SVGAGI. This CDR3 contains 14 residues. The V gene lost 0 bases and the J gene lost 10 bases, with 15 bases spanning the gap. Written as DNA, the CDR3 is TGTGCCAGCAGTTACTCGCTCCAGGACACAGCCTACACCTTC. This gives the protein CASSYSLQDTAYTF.

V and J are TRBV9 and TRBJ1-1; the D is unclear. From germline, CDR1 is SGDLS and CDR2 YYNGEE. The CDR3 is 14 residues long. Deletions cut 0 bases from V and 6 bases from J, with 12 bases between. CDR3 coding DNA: TGTGCCAGCAGCGTAGAGGGCGGGCGTGCTGAAGCTTTCTTT. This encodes CASSVEGGRAEAFF.

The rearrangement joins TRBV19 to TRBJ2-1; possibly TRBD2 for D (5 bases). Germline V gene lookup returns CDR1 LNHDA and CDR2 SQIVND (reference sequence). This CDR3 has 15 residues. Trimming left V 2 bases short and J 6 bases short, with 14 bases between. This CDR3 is CASSIWSVAGNEQFF. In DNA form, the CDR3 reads TGTGCCAGTAGTATATGGTCCGTGGCGGGCAATGAGCAGTTCTTC.

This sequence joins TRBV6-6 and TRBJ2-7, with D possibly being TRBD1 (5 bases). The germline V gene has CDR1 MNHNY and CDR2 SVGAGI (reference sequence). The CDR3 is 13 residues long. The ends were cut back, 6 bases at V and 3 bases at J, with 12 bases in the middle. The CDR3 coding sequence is TGTGCCAGCAGAAAACAGGATGGCTACGAGCAGTACTTC. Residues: CASRKQDGYEQYF.

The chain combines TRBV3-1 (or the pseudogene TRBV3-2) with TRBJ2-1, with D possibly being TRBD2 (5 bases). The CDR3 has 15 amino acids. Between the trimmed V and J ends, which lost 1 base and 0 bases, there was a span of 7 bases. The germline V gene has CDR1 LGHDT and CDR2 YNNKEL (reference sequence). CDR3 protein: CASSQASSSYNEQFF. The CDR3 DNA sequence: TGTGCCAGCAGCCAAGCTAGCAGCTCCTACAATGAGCAGTTCTTC.

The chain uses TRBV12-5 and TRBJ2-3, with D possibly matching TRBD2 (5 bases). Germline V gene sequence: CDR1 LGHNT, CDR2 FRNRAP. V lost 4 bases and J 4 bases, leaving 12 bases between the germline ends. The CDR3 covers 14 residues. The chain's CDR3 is CASGSSGWADTQYF. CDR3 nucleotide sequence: TGTGCTAGTGGTTCCAGCGGTTGGGCAGATACGCAGTATTTT.

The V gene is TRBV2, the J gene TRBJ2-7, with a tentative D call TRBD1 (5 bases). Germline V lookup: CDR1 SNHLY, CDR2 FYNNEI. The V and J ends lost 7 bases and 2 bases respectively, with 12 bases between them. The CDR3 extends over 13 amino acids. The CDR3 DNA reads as TGTGCCAGCATTTTAAGGGGTACCTACGAGCAGTACTTC. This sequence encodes CASILRGTYEQYF. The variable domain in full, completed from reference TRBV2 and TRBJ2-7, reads EPEVTQTPSHQVTQMGQEVILRCVPISNHLYFYWYRQILGQKVEFLVSFYNNEISEKSEIFDDQFSVERPDGSNFTLKIRSTKLEDSAMYFCASILRGTYEQYFGPGTRLTVT.

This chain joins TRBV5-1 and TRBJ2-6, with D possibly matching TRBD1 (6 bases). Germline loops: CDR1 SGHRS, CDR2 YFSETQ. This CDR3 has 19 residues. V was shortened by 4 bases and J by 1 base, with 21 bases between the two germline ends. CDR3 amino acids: CASSLREGERPSGANVLTF. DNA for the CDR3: TGCGCCAGCAGCCTCCGTGAGGGGGAACGACCGTCTGGGGCCAACGTCCTGACTTTC.

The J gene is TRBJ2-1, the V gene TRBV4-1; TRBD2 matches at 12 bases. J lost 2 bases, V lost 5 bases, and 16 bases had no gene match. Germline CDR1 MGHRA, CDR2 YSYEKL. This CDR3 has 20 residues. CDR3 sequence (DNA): TGCGCCAGCAGCTCCCCAGAGGCTACTAGCGGGGGGTCAACCTACAATGAGCAGTTCTTC. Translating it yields CASSSPEATSGGSTYNEQFF.

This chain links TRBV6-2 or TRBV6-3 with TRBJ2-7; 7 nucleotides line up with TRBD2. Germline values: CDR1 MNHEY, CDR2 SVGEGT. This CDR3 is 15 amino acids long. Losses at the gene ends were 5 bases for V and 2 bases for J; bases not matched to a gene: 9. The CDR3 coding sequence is TGTGCCAGCAGTGACCCCGGGGGGTCGGCCTACGAGCAGTACTTC. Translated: CASSDPGGSAYEQYF.

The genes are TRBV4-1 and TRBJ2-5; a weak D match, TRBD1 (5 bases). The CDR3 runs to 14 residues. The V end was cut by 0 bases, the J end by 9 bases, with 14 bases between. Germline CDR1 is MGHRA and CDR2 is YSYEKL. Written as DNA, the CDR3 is TGCGCCAGCAGCCAAGATTTCAGGGTGGTGGCCCAGTACTTC. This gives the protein CASSQDFRVVAQYF.

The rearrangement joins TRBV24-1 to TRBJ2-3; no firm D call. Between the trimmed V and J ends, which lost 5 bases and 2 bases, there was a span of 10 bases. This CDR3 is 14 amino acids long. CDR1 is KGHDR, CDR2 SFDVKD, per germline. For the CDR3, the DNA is TGTGCCACCAGTGCCTATGGTATCACAGATACGCAGTATTTT. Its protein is CATSAYGITDTQYF.

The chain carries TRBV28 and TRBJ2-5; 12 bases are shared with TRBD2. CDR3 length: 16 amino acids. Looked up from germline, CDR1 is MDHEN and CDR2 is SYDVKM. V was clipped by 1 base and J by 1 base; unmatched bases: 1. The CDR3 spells CASSLSLAGGQETQYF. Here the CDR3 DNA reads TGTGCCAGCAGTTTATCACTAGCGGGGGGCCAAGAGACCCAGTACTTC.

The CDR3 protein is CASSAVTLSSGNTIYF. CDR3 in DNA: TGTGCCAGCAGCGCTGTAACGTTGAGCTCTGGAAACACCATATATTTT. The chain carries TRBV13 and TRBJ1-3; D is undetermined. The CDR3 contains 16 residues. From germline, CDR1 is PRHDT and CDR2 FYEKMQ (reference sequence). V lost 5 bases, J lost 0 bases, and 14 bases lay in between.

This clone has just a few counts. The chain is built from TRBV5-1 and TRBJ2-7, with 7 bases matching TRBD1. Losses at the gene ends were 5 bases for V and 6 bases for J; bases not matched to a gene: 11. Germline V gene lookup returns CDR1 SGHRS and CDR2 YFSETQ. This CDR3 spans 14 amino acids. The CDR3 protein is CASRTDGQAIEQYF. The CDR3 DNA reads TGCGCCAGCAGAACCGACGGACAGGCTATCGAGCAGTACTTC. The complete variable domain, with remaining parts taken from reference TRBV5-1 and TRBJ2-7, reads KAGVTQTPRYLIKTRGQQVTLSCSPISGHRSVSWYQQTPGQGLQFLFEYFSETQRNKGNFPGRFSGRQFSNSRSEMNVSTLELGDSALYLCASRTDGQAIEQYFGPGTRLTVT.

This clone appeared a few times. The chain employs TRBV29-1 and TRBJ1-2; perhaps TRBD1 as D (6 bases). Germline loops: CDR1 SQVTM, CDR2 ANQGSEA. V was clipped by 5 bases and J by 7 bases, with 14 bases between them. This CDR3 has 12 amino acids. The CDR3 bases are TGCAGCGTTTTGACAGGCAGCGGTGGCTACACCTTC. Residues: CSVLTGSGGYTF.

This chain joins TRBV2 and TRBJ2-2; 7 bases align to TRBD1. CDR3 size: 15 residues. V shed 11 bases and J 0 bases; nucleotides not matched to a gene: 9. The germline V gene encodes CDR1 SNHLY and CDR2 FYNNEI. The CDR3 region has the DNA TGTGCCGGTAAAAGACAGGGTTCGAACACCGGGGAGCTGTTTTTT. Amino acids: CAGKRQGSNTGELFF.

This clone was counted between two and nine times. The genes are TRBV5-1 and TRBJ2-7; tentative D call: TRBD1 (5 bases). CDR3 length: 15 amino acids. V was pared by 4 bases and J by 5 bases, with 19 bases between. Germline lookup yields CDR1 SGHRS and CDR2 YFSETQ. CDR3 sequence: CASSDGLALTDEQYF. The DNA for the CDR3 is TGCGCCAGCAGCGACGGGTTAGCCCTGACAGACGAGCAGTACTTC.

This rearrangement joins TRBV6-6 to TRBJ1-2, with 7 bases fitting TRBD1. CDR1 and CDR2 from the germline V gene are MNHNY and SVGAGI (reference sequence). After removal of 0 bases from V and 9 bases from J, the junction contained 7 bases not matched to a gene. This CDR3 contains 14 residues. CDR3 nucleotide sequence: TGTGCCAGCAGTTACTCACAAGGGGGCGCGAGCTACACCTTC. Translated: CASSYSQGGASYTF.

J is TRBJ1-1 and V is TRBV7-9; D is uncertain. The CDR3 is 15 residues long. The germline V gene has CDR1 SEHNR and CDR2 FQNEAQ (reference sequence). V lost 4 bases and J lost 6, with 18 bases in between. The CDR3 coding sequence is TGTGCCAGCAGCTCGAGGGATAGGAATATCGCTGAAGCTTTCTTT. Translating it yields CASSSRDRNIAEAFF.

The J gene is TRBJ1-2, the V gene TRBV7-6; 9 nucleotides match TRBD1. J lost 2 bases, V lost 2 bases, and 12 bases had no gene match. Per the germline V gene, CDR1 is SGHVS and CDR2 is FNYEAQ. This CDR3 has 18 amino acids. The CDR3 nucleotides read TGTGCCAGCAGCTTAACCCCGGGACAGGGACGCTCAAACTATGGCTACACCTTC. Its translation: CASSLTPGQGRSNYGYTF. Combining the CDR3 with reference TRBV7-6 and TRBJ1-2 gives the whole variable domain GAGVSQSPRYKVTKRGQDVALRCDPISGHVSLYWYRQALGQGPEFLTYFNYEAQQDKSGLPNDRFSAERPEGSISTLTIQRTEQRDSAMYRCASSLTPGQGRSNYGYTFGSGTRLTVV.

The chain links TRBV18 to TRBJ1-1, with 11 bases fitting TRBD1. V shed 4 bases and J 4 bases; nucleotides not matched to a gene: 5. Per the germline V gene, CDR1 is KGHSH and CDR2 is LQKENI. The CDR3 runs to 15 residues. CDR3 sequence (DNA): TGTGCCAGCTCACGGACAGGGGGCTCCGGCACTGAAGCTTTCTTT. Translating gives CASSRTGGSGTEAFF.

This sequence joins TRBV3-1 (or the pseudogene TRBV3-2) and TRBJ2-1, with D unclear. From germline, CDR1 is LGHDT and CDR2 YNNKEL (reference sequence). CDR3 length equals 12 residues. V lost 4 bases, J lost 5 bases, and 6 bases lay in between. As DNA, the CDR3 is TGTGCCAGCAGCCGGCTCAACAATGAGCAGTTCTTC. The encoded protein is CASSRLNNEQFF.

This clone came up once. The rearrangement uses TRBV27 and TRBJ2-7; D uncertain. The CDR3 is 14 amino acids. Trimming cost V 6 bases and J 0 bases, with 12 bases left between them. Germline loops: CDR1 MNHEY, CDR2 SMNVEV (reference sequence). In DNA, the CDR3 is TGTGCCAGCAGCCTAGGCTCCCTCTCCTACGAGCAGTACTTC. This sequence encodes CASSLGSLSYEQYF.

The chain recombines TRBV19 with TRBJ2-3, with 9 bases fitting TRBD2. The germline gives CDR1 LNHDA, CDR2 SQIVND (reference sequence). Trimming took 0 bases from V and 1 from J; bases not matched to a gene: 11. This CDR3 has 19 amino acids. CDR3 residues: CASSIDRSSGRGGTDTQYF. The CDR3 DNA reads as TGTGCCAGTAGTATAGATCGAAGTAGCGGGAGAGGAGGCACAGATACGCAGTATTTT.

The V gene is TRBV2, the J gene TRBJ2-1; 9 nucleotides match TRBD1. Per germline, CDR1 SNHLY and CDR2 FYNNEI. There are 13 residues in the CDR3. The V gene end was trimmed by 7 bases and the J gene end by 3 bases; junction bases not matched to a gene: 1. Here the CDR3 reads CASKGQGYNEQFF. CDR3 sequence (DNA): TGTGCCAGCAAGGGACAGGGCTACAATGAGCAGTTCTTC.